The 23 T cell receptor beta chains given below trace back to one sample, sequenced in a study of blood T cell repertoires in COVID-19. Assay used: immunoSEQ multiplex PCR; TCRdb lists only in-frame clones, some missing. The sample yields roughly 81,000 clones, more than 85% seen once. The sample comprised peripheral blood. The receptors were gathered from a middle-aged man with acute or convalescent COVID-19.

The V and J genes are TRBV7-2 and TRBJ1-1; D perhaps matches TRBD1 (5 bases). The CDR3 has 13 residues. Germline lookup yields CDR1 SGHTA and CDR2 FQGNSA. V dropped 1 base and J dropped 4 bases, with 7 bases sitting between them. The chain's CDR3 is CASSLGRVTEAFF. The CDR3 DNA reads TGTGCCAGCAGCTTAGGCAGGGTCACTGAAGCTTTCTTT.

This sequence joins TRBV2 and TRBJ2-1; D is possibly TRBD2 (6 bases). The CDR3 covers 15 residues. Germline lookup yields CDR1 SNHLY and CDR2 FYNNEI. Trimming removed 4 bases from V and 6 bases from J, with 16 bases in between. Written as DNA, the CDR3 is TGTGCCAGCAGTGGAGGGTTGCGGACTATCAATGAGCAGTTCTTC. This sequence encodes CASSGGLRTINEQFF.

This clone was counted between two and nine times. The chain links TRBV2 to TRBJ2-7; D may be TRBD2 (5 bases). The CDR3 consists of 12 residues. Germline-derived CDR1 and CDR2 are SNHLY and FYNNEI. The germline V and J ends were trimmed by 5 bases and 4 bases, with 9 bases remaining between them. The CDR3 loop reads CASSTEGYEQYF. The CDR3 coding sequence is TGTGCCAGCAGTACCGAGGGATACGAGCAGTACTTC.

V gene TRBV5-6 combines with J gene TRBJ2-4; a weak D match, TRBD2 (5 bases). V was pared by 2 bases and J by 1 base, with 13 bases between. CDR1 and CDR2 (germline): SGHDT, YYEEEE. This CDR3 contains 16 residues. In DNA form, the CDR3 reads TGTGCCAGCAGCTTTTACGGGGAAGGGGCCAAAAACATTCAGTACTTC. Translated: CASSFYGEGAKNIQYF.

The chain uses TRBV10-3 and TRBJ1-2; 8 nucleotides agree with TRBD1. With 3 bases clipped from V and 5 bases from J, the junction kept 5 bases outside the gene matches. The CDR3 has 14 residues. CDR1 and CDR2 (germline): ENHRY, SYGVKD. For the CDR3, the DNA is TGTGCCATCAGTGAACTGGACAGGGCTTATGGCTACACCTTC. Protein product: CAISELDRAYGYTF.

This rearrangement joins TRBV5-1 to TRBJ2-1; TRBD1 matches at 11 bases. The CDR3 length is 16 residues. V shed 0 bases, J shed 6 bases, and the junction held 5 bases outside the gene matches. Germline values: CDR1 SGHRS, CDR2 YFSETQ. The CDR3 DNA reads TGCGCCAGCAGCTTGGCCTGGACAGGGGGCTTCAATGAGCAGTTCTTC. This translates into CASSLAWTGGFNEQFF.

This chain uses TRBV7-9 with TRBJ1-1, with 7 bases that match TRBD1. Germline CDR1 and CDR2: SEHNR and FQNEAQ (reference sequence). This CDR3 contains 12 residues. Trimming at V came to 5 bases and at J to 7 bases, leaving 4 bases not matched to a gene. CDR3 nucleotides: TGTGCCAGCAGCCGGACAGGAGGTGAAGCTTTCTTT. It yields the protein CASSRTGGEAFF.

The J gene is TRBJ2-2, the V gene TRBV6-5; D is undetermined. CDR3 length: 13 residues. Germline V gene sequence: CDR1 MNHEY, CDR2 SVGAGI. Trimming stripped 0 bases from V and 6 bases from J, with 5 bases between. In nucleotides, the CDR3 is TGTGCCAGCAGTTACTCGAGTGCCGGGGAGCTGTTTTTT. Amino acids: CASSYSSAGELFF.

CDR3 sequence (DNA): TGCAGCGTTGCGCGGCAGGGAGAGCTGTTTTTT. Protein: CSVARQGELFF. The V call is TRBV29-1, the J call TRBJ2-2, with D possibly being TRBD1 (5 bases). Germline CDR1 SQVTM, CDR2 ANQGSEA. The length of the CDR3 is 11 residues. V shed 4 bases and J shed 11 bases, with 11 bases lying between them.

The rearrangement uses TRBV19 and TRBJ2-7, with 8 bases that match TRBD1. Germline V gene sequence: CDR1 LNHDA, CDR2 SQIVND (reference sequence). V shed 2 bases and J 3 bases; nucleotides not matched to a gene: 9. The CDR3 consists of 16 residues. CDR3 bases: TGTGCCAGTAGTATATTCCCAGGAGGACAGGGCTACGAGCAGTACTTC. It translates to CASSIFPGGQGYEQYF.

CDR3 protein: CAWSKRGASGNTIYF. The CDR3 DNA sequence: TGTGCCTGGAGTAAAAGGGGTGCTTCCGGAAACACCATATATTTT. This chain connects TRBV30 to TRBJ1-3; D perhaps matches TRBD1 (5 bases). Germline V gene sequence: CDR1 GTSNPN, CDR2 SVGIG (reference sequence). The CDR3 covers 15 residues. V was pared by 2 bases and J by 4 bases, with 15 bases between.

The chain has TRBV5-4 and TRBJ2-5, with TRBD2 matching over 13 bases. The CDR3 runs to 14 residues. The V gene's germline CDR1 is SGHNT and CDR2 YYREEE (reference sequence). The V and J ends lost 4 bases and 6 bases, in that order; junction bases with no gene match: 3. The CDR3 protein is CASSRTSGGKTQYF. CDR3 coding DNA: TGTGCCAGCAGCCGGACTAGCGGGGGAAAGACCCAGTACTTC.

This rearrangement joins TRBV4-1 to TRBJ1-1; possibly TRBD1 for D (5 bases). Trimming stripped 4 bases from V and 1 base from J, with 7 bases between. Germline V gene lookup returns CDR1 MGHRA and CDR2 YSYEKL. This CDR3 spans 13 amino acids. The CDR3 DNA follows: TGCGCCAGCAGCCTAAGGGGGAACACTGAAGCTTTCTTT. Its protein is CASSLRGNTEAFF.

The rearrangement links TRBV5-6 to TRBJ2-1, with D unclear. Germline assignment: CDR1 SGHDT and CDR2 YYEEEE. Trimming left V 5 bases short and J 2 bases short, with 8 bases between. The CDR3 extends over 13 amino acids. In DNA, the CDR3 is TGTGCCAGCAGGAGTCTGGCCTACAATGAGCAGTTCTTC. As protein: CASRSLAYNEQFF. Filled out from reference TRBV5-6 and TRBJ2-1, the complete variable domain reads DAGVTQSPTHLIKTRGQQVTLRCSPKSGHDTVSWYQQALGQGPQFIFQYYEEEERQRGNFPDRFSGHQFPNYSSELNVNALLLGDSALYLCASRSLAYNEQFFGPGTRLTVL.

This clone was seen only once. The CDR3 region has the DNA TGTGCCAGCAGCCTTACGGACAGTAGCTCCTACAATGAGCAGTTCTTC. It is translated as CASSLTDSSSYNEQFF. The chain joins TRBV11-2 to TRBJ2-1; D may be TRBD1 (6 bases). Germline lookup yields CDR1 SGHAT and CDR2 FQNNGV. Trimming took off 5 bases at V and 0 bases at J, with 14 bases between the two ends. The CDR3 sequence is 16 residues long. Supplemented by reference TRBV11-2 and TRBJ2-1, the full variable domain reads EAGVAQSPRYKIIEKRQSVAFWCNPISGHATLYWYQQILGQGPKLLIQFQNNGVVDDSQLPKDRFSAERLKGVDSTLKIQPAKLEDSAVYLCASSLTDSSSYNEQFFGPGTRLTVL.

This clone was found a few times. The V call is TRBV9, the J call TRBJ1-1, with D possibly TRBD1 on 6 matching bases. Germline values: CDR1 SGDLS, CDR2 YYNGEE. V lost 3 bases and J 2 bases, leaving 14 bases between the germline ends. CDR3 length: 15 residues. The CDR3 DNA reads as TGTGCCAGCAGCGCTAAACAGGGATCTAACACTGAAGCTTTCTTT. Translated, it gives CASSAKQGSNTEAFF.

The CDR3, as DNA: TGTGCCAGTAGTAGGCCGGGACTCGCAGATACGCAGTATTTT. Residues: CASSRPGLADTQYF. V gene TRBV19 combines with J gene TRBJ2-3; a possible D gene is TRBD2 (6 bases). Germline CDR1 and CDR2: LNHDA and SQIVND (reference sequence). The V and J ends lost 4 bases and 4 bases respectively, with 12 bases between them. The CDR3 has 14 residues.

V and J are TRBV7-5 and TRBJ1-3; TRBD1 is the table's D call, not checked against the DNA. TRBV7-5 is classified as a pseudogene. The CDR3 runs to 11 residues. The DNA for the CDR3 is TGTGCCAGAAGCTTTCAAAACACCATATATTTT. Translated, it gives CARSFQNTIYF.

CDR3: CASSITLADTQYF. CDR3 in DNA: TGTGCCAGTAGTATTACGCTAGCAGATACGCAGTATTTT. The chain uses TRBV19 and TRBJ2-3; no clear D gene. V shed 3 bases and J shed 4 bases, with 8 bases lying between them. This CDR3 contains 13 residues. Germline V gives CDR1 LNHDA, CDR2 SQIVND (reference sequence).

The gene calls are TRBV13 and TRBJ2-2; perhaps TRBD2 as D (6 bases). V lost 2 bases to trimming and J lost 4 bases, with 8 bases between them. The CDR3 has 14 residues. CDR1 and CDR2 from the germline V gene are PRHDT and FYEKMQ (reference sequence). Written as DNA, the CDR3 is TGTGCCAGCAGCTTATGGGGAGGCACCGGGGAGCTGTTTTTT. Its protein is CASSLWGGTGELFF.

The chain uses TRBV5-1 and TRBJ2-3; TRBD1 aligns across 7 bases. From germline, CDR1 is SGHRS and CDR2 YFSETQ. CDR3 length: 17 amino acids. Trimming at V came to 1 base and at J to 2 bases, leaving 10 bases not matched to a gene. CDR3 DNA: TGCGCCAGCAGCTTGTTACTTCGGGACAGCCCCACAGATACGCAGTATTTT. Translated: CASSLLLRDSPTDTQYF.

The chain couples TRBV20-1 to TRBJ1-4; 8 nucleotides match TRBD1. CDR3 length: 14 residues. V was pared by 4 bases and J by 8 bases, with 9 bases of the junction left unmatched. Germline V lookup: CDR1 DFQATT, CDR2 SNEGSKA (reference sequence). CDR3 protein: CSATDRGRQEKLFF. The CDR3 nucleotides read TGCAGTGCTACTGACAGGGGTCGGCAGGAAAAACTGTTTTTT.

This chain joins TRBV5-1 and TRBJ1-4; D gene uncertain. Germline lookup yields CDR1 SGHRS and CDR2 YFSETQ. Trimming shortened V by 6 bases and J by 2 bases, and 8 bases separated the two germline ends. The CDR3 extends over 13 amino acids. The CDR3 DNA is TGCGCCAGCATCCATCCCACTAATGAAAAACTGTTTTTT. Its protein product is CASIHPTNEKLFF.